This passage covers 5 T cell receptor beta chains from one sample sequenced in a study of T cell changes during pregnancy in multiple sclerosis. Method: immunoSEQ multiplex PCR; TCRdb's copy keeps in-frame clones and lacks some. This sample has 85,000 to 100,000 clones; more than 85% occur once, and the top ten carry more than 1.5%. Here the sequenced sample was peripheral blood, taken in the first trimester of pregnancy. The receptor source for this set is a female donor with multiple sclerosis, enrolled in a pregnancy study.

The chain joins TRBV27 to TRBJ2-3; D gene unclear. Looked up from germline, CDR1 is MNHEY and CDR2 is SMNVEV (reference sequence). V lost 5 bases to trimming and J lost 5 bases, with 5 bases between them. This CDR3 contains 11 residues. CDR3 DNA sequence: TGTGCCAGCAGTCCGGGAGATACGCAGTATTTT. Translating it yields CASSPGDTQYF.

This chain links TRBV9 with TRBJ2-7, with TRBD2 as a possible D gene (7 bases). This CDR3 has 13 amino acids. Trimming removed 4 bases from V and 4 bases from J, with 12 bases in between. Germline V gives CDR1 SGDLS, CDR2 YYNGEE. CDR3 residues: CASSPGGLYEQYF. The CDR3, as DNA: TGTGCCAGCAGCCCGGGGGGCTTATACGAGCAGTACTTC.

The chain employs TRBV6-6 and TRBJ2-1, with 8 bases fitting TRBD2. CDR3 length: 15 amino acids. Trimming took 10 bases from V and 6 from J; bases not matched to a gene: 14. Germline V gene lookup returns CDR1 MNHNY and CDR2 SVGAGI (reference sequence). The CDR3 nucleotides are TGTGCCACGGCCGGTTATGCGGGAGGTGGCAATGAGCAGTTCTTC. Its translation: CATAGYAGGGNEQFF.

V and J are TRBV5-1 and TRBJ1-2; TRBD1 matches 7 bases. With 0 bases clipped from V and 4 bases from J, the junction kept 3 bases outside the gene matches. CDR1 SGHRS and CDR2 YFSETQ come from the germline V gene. This CDR3 is built from 14 residues. The CDR3 reads CASSLGDRPYGYTF. The CDR3 coding sequence is TGCGCCAGCAGCTTGGGGGACAGACCCTATGGCTACACCTTC. The complete variable domain, with remaining parts taken from reference TRBV5-1 and TRBJ1-2, reads KAGVTQTPRYLIKTRGQQVTLSCSPISGHRSVSWYQQTPGQGLQFLFEYFSETQRNKGNFPGRFSGRQFSNSRSEMNVSTLELGDSALYLCASSLGDRPYGYTFGSGTRLTVV.

CDR3 nucleotide sequence: TGTGCCAGCTCACCAAGAGGGCTAGCGGGAGGGGCCTACAATGAGCAGTTCTTC. This sequence encodes CASSPRGLAGGAYNEQFF. The V and J genes are TRBV18 and TRBJ2-1; 12 bases are a match to TRBD2. CDR3 length equals 18 residues. V trimming: 2 bases; J trimming: 2 bases; junction bases outside the gene matches: 7. The germline V gene has CDR1 KGHSH and CDR2 LQKENI.